This section outlines one T cell receptor beta chain sequence together with its context. Its target is not known. This sample is drawn from a study of vaccination effects on CD4 cells after COVID-19. V lost 4 bases, J lost 3 bases, and 10 bases lay in between. In germline, CDR1 is DFQATT, CDR2 SNEGSKA (reference sequence). The CDR3 spans 13 residues. Culturing for nine to ten days preceded CD4+ T cell isolation. No vaccinee had earlier SARS-CoV-2 infection, and nucleocapsid antibodies were negative. Repertoires were generated with immunoSEQ multiplex PCR, while TCRdb's copy carries only in-frame clones and drops some. The table lists about 76,000 clones, approximately 77% of them singletons.

The V call is TRBV20-1, the J call TRBJ1-5; D ambiguous. The sequenced sample was CD4+ T cells from PBMCs cultured without peptide, obtained before COVID-19 vaccination. The sequence was collected from a human donor who received a COVID-19 vaccine. The CDR3 sequence is CSATESYNQPQHF. The CDR3 DNA follows: TGCAGTGCTACTGAGTCTTACAATCAGCCCCAGCATTTT.